This T cell receptor beta chain was recorded in a study of T cells expressing NK-cell markers. Making the TCR beta cDNA relied on 5'RACE template switching with UMIs. TCRdb reprocessed the 5' RACE reads and reports one entry per CDR3 protein, with no DNA. Across about 370,000 distinct CDR3 sequences, the top ten clones capture around 11% of the sample. From germline, CDR1 is SGHRS and CDR2 YFSETQ. CDR3 length: 18 residues. The gene calls are TRBV5-1 and TRBJ1-2; TCRdb indicates TRBD1, and absent DNA this call remains unverified. The source material was blood T cells: a sorted CD56 or NKG2C T cell subset, CD4+ or CD8+ T cells, or bulk PBMC T cells (not recorded which). This TCR was sampled from a woman aged 50 to 60 in good health. The CDR3 spells CASSLADFRGFSIYGYTF.